Sequencing of this T cell receptor beta chain was carried out in a study of T cell responses to AZD1222 COVID-19 vaccine. Of note for this clone: Its antigen is not identified.

Looked up from germline, CDR1 is SGHVS and CDR2 is FQNEAQ. CDR3 length: 15 amino acids. V was clipped by 5 bases and J by 7 bases, with 18 bases between them. Study-level results: Sampling that yielded the repertoires occurred only after the peak T cell response. Reports say nearly half of spike-specific TCRs go after unmutated variant regions.

TCRdb's copy holds only in-frame clones and misses some; the assay was immunoSEQ multiplex PCR. The table records 95,000 or so clones, about nine tenths of them present only once. Sequenced material: peripheral blood, taken 28 days after the second AZD1222 dose. The genes are TRBV7-8 and TRBJ1-5, with D possibly TRBD1 on 6 matching bases. The sequence was collected from an adult who received the AZD1222 COVID-19 vaccine. DNA for the CDR3: TGTGCCAGCAGCCAGGCCCGAACAGGGCCCCAGCCCCAGCATTTT. It encodes CASSQARTGPQPQHF.